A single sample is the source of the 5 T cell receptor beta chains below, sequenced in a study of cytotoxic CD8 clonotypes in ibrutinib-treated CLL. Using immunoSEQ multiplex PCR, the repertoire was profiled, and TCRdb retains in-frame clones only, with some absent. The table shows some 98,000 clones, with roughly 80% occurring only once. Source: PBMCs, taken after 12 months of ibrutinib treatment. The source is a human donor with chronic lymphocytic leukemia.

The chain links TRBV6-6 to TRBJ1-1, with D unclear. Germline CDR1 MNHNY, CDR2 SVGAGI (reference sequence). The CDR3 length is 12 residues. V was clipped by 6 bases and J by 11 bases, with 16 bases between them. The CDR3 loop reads CASSPLRGEAFF. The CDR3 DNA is TGTGCCAGCAGCCCACTCCGGGGAGAGGCTTTCTTT.

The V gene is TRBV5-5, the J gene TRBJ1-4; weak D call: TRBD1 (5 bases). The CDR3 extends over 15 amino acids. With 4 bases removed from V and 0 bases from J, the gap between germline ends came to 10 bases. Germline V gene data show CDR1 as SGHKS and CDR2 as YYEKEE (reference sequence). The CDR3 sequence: CASSPGTPTNEKLFF. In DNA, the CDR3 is TGTGCCAGCAGCCCAGGGACCCCAACTAATGAAAAACTGTTTTTT.

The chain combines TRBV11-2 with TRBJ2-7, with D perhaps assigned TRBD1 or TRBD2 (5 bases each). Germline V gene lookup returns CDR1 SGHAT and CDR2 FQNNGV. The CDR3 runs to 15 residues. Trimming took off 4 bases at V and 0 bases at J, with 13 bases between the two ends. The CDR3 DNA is TGTGCCAGCAGCTCCTCAGAGGGGCGCTCCTACGAGCAGTACTTC. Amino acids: CASSSSEGRSYEQYF.

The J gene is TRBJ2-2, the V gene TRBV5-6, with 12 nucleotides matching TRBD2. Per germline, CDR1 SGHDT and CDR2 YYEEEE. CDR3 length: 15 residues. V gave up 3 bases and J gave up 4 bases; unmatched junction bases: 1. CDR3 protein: CASSSLAGGTGELFF. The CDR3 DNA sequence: TGTGCCAGCAGCTCACTAGCGGGGGGCACCGGGGAGCTGTTTTTT.

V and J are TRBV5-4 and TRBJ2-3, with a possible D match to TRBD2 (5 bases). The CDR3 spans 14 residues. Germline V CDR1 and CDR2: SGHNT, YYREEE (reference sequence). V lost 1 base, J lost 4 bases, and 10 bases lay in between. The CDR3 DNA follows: TGTGCCAGCAGCTTGCCGGGGAAGGCAGATACGCAGTATTTT. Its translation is CASSLPGKADTQYF.